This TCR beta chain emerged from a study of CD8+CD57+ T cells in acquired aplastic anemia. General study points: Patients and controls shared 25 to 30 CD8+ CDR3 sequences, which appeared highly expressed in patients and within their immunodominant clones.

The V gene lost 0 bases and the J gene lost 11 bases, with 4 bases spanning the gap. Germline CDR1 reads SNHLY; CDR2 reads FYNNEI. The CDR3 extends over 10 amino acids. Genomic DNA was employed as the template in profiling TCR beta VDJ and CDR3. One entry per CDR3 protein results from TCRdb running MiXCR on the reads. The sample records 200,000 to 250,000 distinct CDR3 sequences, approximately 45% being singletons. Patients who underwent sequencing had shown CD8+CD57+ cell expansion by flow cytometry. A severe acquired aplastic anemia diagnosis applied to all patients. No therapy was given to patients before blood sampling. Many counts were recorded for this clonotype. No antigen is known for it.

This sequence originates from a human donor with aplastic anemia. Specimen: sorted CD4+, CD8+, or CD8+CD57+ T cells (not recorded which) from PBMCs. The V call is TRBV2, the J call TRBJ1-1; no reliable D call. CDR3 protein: CASSEAPAFF. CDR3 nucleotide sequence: TGTGCCAGCAGTGAAGCGCCCGCTTTCTTT.